This is a list of T cell receptor beta chains from one sample in a study of beta chain features in type 1 diabetes. TCRdb's copy holds only in-frame clones and misses some; the assay was immunoSEQ multiplex PCR. The sample yields 200,000 to 250,000 clones, 68% seen once. The sequencing input was naive CD4+ T cells from blood. These receptors all stem from a man aged 25 to 40 in good health. Each CDR3 is given with its conserved first and last residue. The order of the fields is D gene, J gene, clone size, V gene, CDR3 DNA, CDR3 protein. The D gene is left open where the match is weak. Some rows have no size entry. The others give once, few or many, or a class for an expanded clone.

TRBD2 TRBJ2-3 - TRBV6-5 TGTGCCAGCAGTCCCTCGGGGGGGCCAGATACGCAGTATTTT CASSPSGGPDTQYF
- TRBJ2-1 - TRBV25-1 TGTGCCAGCTCCCGAATCGGACAGTACAATGAGCAGTTCTTC CASSRIGQYNEQFF
TRBD1 TRBJ2-5 - TRBV4-1 TGCGCCAGCAGCCAGACAGGGTTGGAGACCCAGTACTTC CASSQTGLETQYF
- TRBJ2-7 - TRBV4-1 TGCGCCAGCAGCCAAGTCGAGGGGACCGCAGGCGAGCAGTACTTC CASSQVEGTAGEQYF
- TRBJ2-1 - TRBV5-4 TGTGCCAGCAGGCACGACAGAGACTCCTACAATGAGCAGTTCTTC CASRHDRDSYNEQFF
TRBD2 TRBJ2-1 - TRBV7-2 TGTGCCAGCAGCCCCTGGGGGGGCTCCTACAATGAGCAGTTCTTC CASSPWGGSYNEQFF
- TRBJ2-2 - TRBV30 TGTGCCTGGAGTGATACCGGGGAGCTGTTTTTT CAWSDTGELFF
- TRBJ2-2 few TRBV25-1 TGTGCCAGCAGGGAGACAGGGAACACCGGGGAGCTGTTTTTT CASRETGNTGELFF
- TRBJ1-1 - TRBV4-2 TGTGCCAGCAGCCAAGATCGGACAGCTCAATATACTGAAGCTTTCTTT CASSQDRTAQYTEAFF
TRBD1 TRBJ1-1 few TRBV7-2 TGTGCCAGCAGCTCACCGGGACAGGGGGCGACCACTGAAGCTTTCTTT CASSSPGQGATTEAFF
TRBD1 TRBJ1-2 - TRBV29-1 TGCAGCGTCTTTCCCGGGACAGCATCCTATGGCTACACCTTC CSVFPGTASYGYTF
- TRBJ1-1 - TRBV30 TGTGCCTGGGAGACAGGTCTGAACACTGAAGCTTTCTTT CAWETGLNTEAFF
- TRBJ2-7 few TRBV29-1 TGCAGCGTTGTTTTGGCAGGGACCTACGAGCAGTACTTC CSVVLAGTYEQYF
- TRBJ1-2 - TRBV29-1 TGCAGCGCCGGGGGGTCCTTGTATGGCTACACCTTC CSAGGSLYGYTF
- TRBJ2-7 - TRBV29-1 TGCAGCGTTGCCCCCCTAGGGTCTAACGAGCAGTACTTC CSVAPLGSNEQYF
- TRBJ2-5 few TRBV29-1 TGCAGCGTTGAACGAATAGCGGTTCAAGAGACCCAGTACTTC CSVERIAVQETQYF
- TRBJ2-3 - TRBV9 TGTGCCAGCAGCGCCTCCCACTCGGGCGGAGGAGATACGCAGTATTTT CASSASHSGGGDTQYF
- TRBJ1-5 - TRBV29-1 TGCAGCGTTGTTCAGGGATTGGGTCAGCCCCAGCATTTT CSVVQGLGQPQHF
- TRBJ2-7 - TRBV30 TGTGCCTGGAGGACGAGAACTACCACCTCCTTTTACGAGCAGTACTTC CAWRTRTTTSFYEQYF
TRBD2 TRBJ2-1 - TRBV29-1 TGCAGCGGCGCCGGGACTAGCGGAAATCCGGATGAGCAGTTCTTC CSGAGTSGNPDEQFF
TRBD1 TRBJ1-2 - TRBV5-1 TGCGCCAGCAGCCCCCGGACAGGGGCCCCAATCATCGACACCTTC CASSPRTGAPIIDTF
- TRBJ2-4 few TRBV30 TGTGCCTGGAGTTCGGGATTACCCAAAAACATTCAGTACTTC CAWSSGLPKNIQYF
- TRBJ2-7 - TRBV30 TGTGCCTGGAACCGAGCAAGCTACGAGCAGTACTTC CAWNRASYEQYF
TRBD1 TRBJ2-2 - TRBV30 TGTGCCTGGAGGTCGACAGGGGTCTACACCGGGGAGCTGTTTTTT CAWRSTGVYTGELFF
TRBD1 TRBJ1-1 - TRBV29-1 TGCAGCGTTGCCCAGGGGGCGACTGAAGCTTTCTTT CSVAQGATEAFF
- TRBJ2-4 - TRBV2 TGTGCCAGCAGAGCTAGCTCCGCGAACATTCAGTACTTC CASRASSANIQYF
- TRBJ2-3 - TRBV28 TGTGCCAGCACGAATCAGTGGGATACGCAGTATTTT CASTNQWDTQYF
TRBD2 TRBJ2-1 - TRBV6-5 TGTGCCAGCAGCTTAACTAGCGGGAGCTACAATGAGCAGTTCTTC CASSLTSGSYNEQFF
- TRBJ1-2 - TRBV30 TGTGCCTGGAGCAGGGCTGCGAAAGGCTACACCTTC CAWSRAAKGYTF
TRBD2 TRBJ2-3 few TRBV30 TGTGCCTGGGGGACTAGCTTCACAGATACGCAGTATTTT CAWGTSFTDTQYF
- TRBJ2-5 - TRBV5-1 TGCGCCAGCAGCCGGGGAAACGTGGAGACCCAGTACTTC CASSRGNVETQYF
TRBD2 TRBJ2-5 - TRBV2 TGTGCCAGCAGTGAAACAGCGGGGGGGCCGGAGACCCAGTACTTC CASSETAGGPETQYF
TRBD2 TRBJ2-1 - TRBV28 TGTGCCAGCAGTATCAGCGGGAGTATCGACAATGAGCAGTTCTTC CASSISGSIDNEQFF
TRBD2 TRBJ2-1 once TRBV9 TGTGCCAGCAGCATTGCTAGCGGGAGCGCCTACAATGAGCAGTTCTTC CASSIASGSAYNEQFF
- TRBJ2-6 - TRBV6-5 TGTGCCAGCAGTCCGACAGTTGGGGCCAACGTCCTGACTTTC CASSPTVGANVLTF
TRBD2 TRBJ2-3 - TRBV6-6 TGTGCCAGCAGTCACTCGGGGGAGGGAGATACGCAGTATTTT CASSHSGEGDTQYF
- TRBJ2-5 - TRBV5-1 TGCGCCAGCAGCTTGGGGTCTGAAGAGACCCAGTACTTC CASSLGSEETQYF
TRBD2 TRBJ2-1 - TRBV7-9 TGTGCCAGCAGCTCGTTAGCGGGGGGCTACAATGAGCAGTTCTTC CASSSLAGGYNEQFF
TRBD1 TRBJ1-2 - TRBV29-1 TGCAGCGCAACAGGGGTGGATAAGGGCTACACCTTC CSATGVDKGYTF
- TRBJ1-2 - TRBV30 TGTGCCTGGAGTGTACCGGGGATCTATGGCTACACCTTC CAWSVPGIYGYTF
- TRBJ2-7 - TRBV29-1 TGCAGCGTTGAAGACCAGCCCTACGAGCAGTACTTC CSVEDQPYEQYF
TRBD2 TRBJ2-1 - TRBV29-1 TGCAGCGCCGACCGTGGTAGCGGGAGCTCCTACAATGAGCAGTTCTTC CSADRGSGSSYNEQFF